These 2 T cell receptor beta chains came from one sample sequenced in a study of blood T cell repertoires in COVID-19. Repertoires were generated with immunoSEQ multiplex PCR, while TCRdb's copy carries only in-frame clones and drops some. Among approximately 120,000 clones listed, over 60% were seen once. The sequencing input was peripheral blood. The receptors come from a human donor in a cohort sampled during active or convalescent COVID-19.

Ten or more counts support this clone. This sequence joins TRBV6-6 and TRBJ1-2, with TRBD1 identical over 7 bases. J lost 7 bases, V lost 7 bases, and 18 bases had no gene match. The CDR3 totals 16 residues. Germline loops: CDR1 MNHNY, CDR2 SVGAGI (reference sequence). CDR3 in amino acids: CASIDRASVEVGGYTF. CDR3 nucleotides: TGTGCCAGCATTGACAGGGCCAGCGTGGAGGTCGGTGGCTACACCTTC.

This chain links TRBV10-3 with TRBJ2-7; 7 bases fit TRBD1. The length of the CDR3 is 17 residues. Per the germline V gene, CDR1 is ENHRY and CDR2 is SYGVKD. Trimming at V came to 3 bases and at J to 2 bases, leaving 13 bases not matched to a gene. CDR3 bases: TGTGCCATCAGTGATGAAAGAACAGGGGCCCCAACCTACGAGCAGTACTTC. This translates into CAISDERTGAPTYEQYF.